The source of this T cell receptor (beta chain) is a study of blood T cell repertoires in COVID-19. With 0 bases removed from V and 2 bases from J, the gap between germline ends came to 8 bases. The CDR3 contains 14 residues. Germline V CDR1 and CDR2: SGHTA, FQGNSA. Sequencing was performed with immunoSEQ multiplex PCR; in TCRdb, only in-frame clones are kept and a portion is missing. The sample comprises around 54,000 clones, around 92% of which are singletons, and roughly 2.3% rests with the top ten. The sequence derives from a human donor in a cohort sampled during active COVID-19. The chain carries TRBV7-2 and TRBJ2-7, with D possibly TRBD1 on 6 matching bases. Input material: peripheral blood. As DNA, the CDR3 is TGTGCCAGCAGCTTAGCGACAGGAGCCTACGAGCAGTACTTC. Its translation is CASSLATGAYEQYF.